This T cell receptor (beta chain) was identified during a study of CD8 T cells in Susac syndrome. RNA amounts of about 0.45 to 1 ug underwent reverse transcription with random hexamers. A multiplex approach, immunoSEQ multiplex PCR, amplified TCR beta CDR3 across 54 Vbeta and 13 Jbeta. TCRdb re-called the immunoSEQ multiplex PCR reads with MiXCR, one entry per CDR3 protein. The table has 190,000 or so distinct CDR3 sequences, roughly 96% seen once. Treatment-naive patients with stable or active relapsing-remitting disease were the multiple sclerosis controls. Negative magnetic isolation gave CD8+ and CD4+ cells; FACS enriched CD8+ TEMRA. V dropped 4 bases and J dropped 3 bases, with 15 bases sitting between them. This CDR3 has 15 residues. CDR1 LGHNA and CDR2 YNFKEQ come from the germline V gene.

Sequences were obtained from CD4+ T cells from PBMCs. The chain is built from TRBV4-2 and TRBJ2-5; D could derive from TRBD1 or TRBD2 (5 bases each). The source of this sequence is a human donor with multiple sclerosis. This chain's CDR3 is CASSPRGGSEETQYF. As DNA, the CDR3 is TGTGCCAGCAGCCCTCGGGGCGGGTCTGAAGAGACCCAGTACTTC.